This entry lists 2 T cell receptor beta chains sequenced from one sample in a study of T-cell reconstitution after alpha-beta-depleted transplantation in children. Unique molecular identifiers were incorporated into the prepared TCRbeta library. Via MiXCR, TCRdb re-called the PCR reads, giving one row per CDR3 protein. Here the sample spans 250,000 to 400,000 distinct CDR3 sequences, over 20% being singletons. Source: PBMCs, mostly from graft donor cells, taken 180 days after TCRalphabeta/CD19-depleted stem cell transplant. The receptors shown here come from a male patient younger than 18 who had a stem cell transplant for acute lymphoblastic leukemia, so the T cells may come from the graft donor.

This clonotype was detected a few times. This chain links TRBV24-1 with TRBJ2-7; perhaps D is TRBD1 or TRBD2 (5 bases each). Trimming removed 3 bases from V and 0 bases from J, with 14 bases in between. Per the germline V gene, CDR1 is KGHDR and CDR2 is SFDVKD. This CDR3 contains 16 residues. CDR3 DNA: TGTGCCACCAGTGATGCTCTCGGGGCCCACTCCTACGAGCAGTACTTC. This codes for CATSDALGAHSYEQYF.

CDR3 nucleotides: TGTGCCAGCCTCCAACTAGCGGGCACAGATACGCAGTATTTT. It yields the protein CASLQLAGTDTQYF. V usage is TRBV7-8 and J usage is TRBJ2-3, with 8 nucleotides matching TRBD2. The length of the CDR3 is 14 residues. Germline CDR1 and CDR2: SGHVS and FQNEAQ. Unmatched junction bases numbered 5, after V lost 8 bases and J lost 1 base. Drawing the rest from reference TRBV7-8 and TRBJ2-3, the complete variable domain is GAGVSQSPRYKVAKRGQDVALRCDPISGHVSLFWYQQALGQGPEFLTYFQNEAQLDKSGLPSDRFFAERPEGSVSTLKIQRTQQEDSAVYLCASLQLAGTDTQYFGPGTRLTVL.